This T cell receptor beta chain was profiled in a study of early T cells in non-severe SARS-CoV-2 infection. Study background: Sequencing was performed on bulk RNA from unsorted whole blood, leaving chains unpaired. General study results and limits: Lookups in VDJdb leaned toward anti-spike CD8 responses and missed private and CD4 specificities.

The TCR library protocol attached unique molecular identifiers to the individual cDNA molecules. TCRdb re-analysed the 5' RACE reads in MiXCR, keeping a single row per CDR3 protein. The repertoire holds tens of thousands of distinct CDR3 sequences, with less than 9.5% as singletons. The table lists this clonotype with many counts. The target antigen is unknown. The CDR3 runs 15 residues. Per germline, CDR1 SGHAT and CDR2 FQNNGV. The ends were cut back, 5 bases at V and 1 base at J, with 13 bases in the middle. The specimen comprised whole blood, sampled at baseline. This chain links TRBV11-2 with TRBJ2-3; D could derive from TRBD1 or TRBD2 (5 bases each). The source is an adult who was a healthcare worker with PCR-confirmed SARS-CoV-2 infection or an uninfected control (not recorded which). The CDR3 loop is CASSPGRRGTDTQYF. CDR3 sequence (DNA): TGTGCCAGCAGCCCGGGACGGAGAGGCACAGATACGCAGTATTTT.